This T cell receptor beta chain was identified in a study of blood T cell repertoires in COVID-19 (dated by TCRdb to the early 2020s). As for the study more broadly: Collaborator samples came from the United States, Italy and Spain and covered acute and convalescent phases of COVID-19. The material from the prospective study consisted of cDNA or gDNA derived from T cells, B-cell-depleted T cells, or PBMCs. Subjects who had been exposed to COVID-19, were actively infected with it, or had recovered from it provided the deeply sampled blood TCRbeta repertoires that made up the dataset. The repertoires were released in a freely available public database intended as a resource for research on the immune response to SARS-CoV-2. The samples were drawn from the first 160 participants of the ongoing ImmuneRACE study and from 950 to 1,500 subjects provided by 6 global collaborators. Nearly every sample came with metadata listing a de-identified subject ID, COVID-19 status, age in years and sex. Where HLA class I and class II types were available, the types were taken from metadata supplied by the sample provider, not from assay-based typing.

TCRbeta CDR3 regions were amplified from genomic DNA using the immunoSEQ Assay, a bias-controlled multiplex PCR. From the authors' description of their analysis: Within the assay, amplification of reference gene primers was used to estimate how many nucleated cells each sample contained. To quantify the absolute abundance of each unique TCRbeta CDR3 rearrangement, sequence reads were collapsed and filtered. For each sample, productive Simpson clonality was calculated as the square root of Simpson's diversity index over productive rearrangements. Sourced from immuneACCESS, this table was stored by TCRdb with only in-frame sequences that have V and J called. A share of the clones is absent; for the studies checked, an unresolved V gene accounts for under half, and the remainder has no known explanation. D and trimming were read from the DNA, whereas the V and J calls and clone size are those reported in that table. This sample has about 230,000 clones in its table, and nearly 90% of those were observed once. The ten largest clones take up 3% to 4% of the sample.

Reading from cysteine to phenylalanine, the CDR3 counts 13 amino acids. CDR3 DNA only is kept here, 39 bases in frame from base 1. The germline V gene specifies MNHEY as CDR1 and SVGAGI as CDR2. V and J lose 7 bases and 3 bases, and a span of 12 bases separates them. Comment on this clone: The target of this receptor is not known. It has no much larger one-base neighbor in the sample; base qualities were not kept.

Participants in the prospective study were aged roughly 18 to 90 years, lived in 20 to 30 United States geographic areas, and enrolled through a virtual design. Cohort assignment in the prospective study relied on participant-reported clinical history from a screening survey and a study questionnaire. In the prospective study, whole blood, serum and a nasopharyngeal or oropharyngeal swab were collected from each participant by mobile phlebotomists. Participants in the prospective study had the option to provide additional blood draws and questionnaires over a 2-month period. Before DNA extraction, blood samples from the prospective study were shipped at room temperature or frozen. General findings and caveats noted by the study authors: The amount of clinical and demographic metadata varied by source and participant and was provided uncurated.

Recombination connected TRBV6-5 to TRBJ1-2; the D gene identity is not certain. Sequencing was performed on PBMCs or T cells enriched from blood (not recorded which). This clonotype was sampled from a woman in her twenties or thirties with acute COVID-19. The CDR3 here reads CASTSGLYYGYTF. The DNA sequence is TGTGCCAGCACCTCGGGGTTATACTATGGCTACACCTTC.